This entry lists 17 T cell receptor beta chains sequenced from one sample in a study of coeliac disease. TCRdb's table, derived via immunoSEQ multiplex PCR, lists solely in-frame clones and lacks some. This repertoire shows roughly 4,500 clones, around 74% found once; its top ten account for roughly 5%. Sequences were obtained from lamina propria lymphocytes from the gut. Every receptor here comes from a young woman with active celiac disease.

A single count supports this clone. The CDR3 protein is CASSSGQGAYGYTF. The CDR3 DNA is TGTGCCAGCAGCTCAGGACAGGGGGCTTACGGCTACACCTTC. This chain links TRBV7-3 with TRBJ1-2; 11 positions agree with TRBD1. Germline CDR1 SGHTA, CDR2 FQGTGA. The CDR3 has 14 residues. V trimming: 4 bases; J trimming: 8 bases; junction bases outside the gene matches: 6.

The chain combines TRBV15 with TRBJ2-6, with 7 bases that match TRBD1. The CDR3 totals 17 residues. Germline V gives CDR1 LNHNV, CDR2 YYDKDF (reference sequence). The trim removed 1 base at V and 4 bases at J, leaving 7 bases unmatched. CDR3 nucleotide sequence: TGTGCCACCAGCAGAGGGACAGGTCCAGGAGGGGCCAACGTCCTGACTTTC. This encodes CATSRGTGPGGANVLTF.

CDR3 in DNA: TGTGCCAGCAGTGACGGGACTAGCACAGATACGCAGTATTTT. It yields the protein CASSDGTSTDTQYF. This rearrangement joins TRBV6-4 to TRBJ2-3; D might be TRBD2 (6 bases). Germline loops: CDR1 MRHNA, CDR2 SNTAGT. The CDR3 runs to 14 residues. Trimming removed 2 bases at V and 0 bases at J, with 6 bases between.

The chain joins TRBV20-1 to TRBJ2-5; no reliable D call. CDR1 and CDR2 from the germline V gene are DFQATT and SNEGSKA (reference sequence). The CDR3 loop spans 11 amino acids. Trimming removed 2 bases from V and 3 bases from J, with 4 bases in between. CDR3 DNA: TGCAGTGCTAGACAGGAAGAGACCCAGTACTTC. This translates into CSARQEETQYF.

The chain links TRBV2 to TRBJ1-6; D is uncertain. V was pared by 8 bases and J by 0 bases, with 11 bases between. CDR1 is SNHLY and CDR2 is FYNNEI in the germline V gene. This CDR3 has 15 residues. The CDR3 sequence is CASLGGSSYNSPLHF. CDR3 DNA: TGTGCCAGCCTGGGAGGGAGCTCCTATAATTCACCCCTCCACTTT. Supplemented by reference TRBV2 and TRBJ1-6, the full variable domain reads EPEVTQTPSHQVTQMGQEVILRCVPISNHLYFYWYRQILGQKVEFLVSFYNNEISEKSEIFDDQFSVERPDGSNFTLKIRSTKLEDSAMYFCASLGGSSYNSPLHFGNGTRLTVT.

The chain employs TRBV5-1 and TRBJ2-7; TRBD2 agrees at 11 bases. With 2 bases clipped from V and 6 bases from J, the junction kept 7 bases outside the gene matches. CDR3 size: 15 residues. Germline assignment: CDR1 SGHRS and CDR2 YFSETQ. CDR3 in DNA: TGCGCCAGCAGCTTTGTACTAGCGGGAGTAGGCGAGCAGTACTTC. Translating it yields CASSFVLAGVGEQYF.

This clone was picked up a small number of times. The CDR3 bases are TGTGCCATCAGTGACGCCGGGACAGGGTTGACCGGGGAGCTGTTTTTT. Translating gives CAISDAGTGLTGELFF. The chain is built from TRBV10-3 and TRBJ2-2, with 9 bases that match TRBD1. The CDR3 has 16 amino acids. The V gene's germline CDR1 is ENHRY and CDR2 SYGVKD. Germline trimming cut 3 bases from V and 5 bases from J; bases unmatched to any gene: 7.

Note on this clone: The sample has other DNA sequences that encode this CDR3 too. V usage is TRBV9 and J usage is TRBJ2-5; D may be TRBD1 (5 bases). The V gene lost 1 base and the J gene lost 1 base, with 11 bases spanning the gap. CDR1 and CDR2 from the germline V gene are SGDLS and YYNGEE. This CDR3 comprises 15 residues. The CDR3 region has the DNA TGTGCCAGCAGCGTATCCCGTGGGGCCCAAGAGACCCAGTACTTC. It yields the protein CASSVSRGAQETQYF.

This clone was recorded a few times. J is TRBJ2-3 and V is TRBV28, with D perhaps TRBD2 (6 bases). Germline V gene data show CDR1 as MDHEN and CDR2 as SYDVKM. Trimming removed 6 bases from V and 5 bases from J, with 12 bases in between. The CDR3 is 13 residues long. CDR3 sequence reads: CASRGTVGDTQYF. As DNA, the CDR3 is TGTGCCAGCAGGGGGACTGTTGGAGATACGCAGTATTTT. The full variable domain, rest sourced from reference TRBV28 and TRBJ2-3, is DVKVTQSSRYLVKRTGEKVFLECVQDMDHENMFWYRQDPGLGLRLIYFSYDVKMKEKGDIPEGYSVSREKKERFSLILESASTNQTSMYLCASRGTVGDTQYFGPGTRLTVL.

The J gene is TRBJ2-1, the V gene TRBV6-6; 9 bases map to TRBD1. Germline values: CDR1 MNHNY, CDR2 SVGAGI (reference sequence). This CDR3 contains 14 residues. The V gene end was trimmed by 6 bases and the J gene end by 4 bases; junction bases not matched to a gene: 4. CDR3 DNA sequence: TGTGCCAGCAGCACAGGGGGCAGGTACAATGAGCAGTTCTTC. As protein: CASSTGGRYNEQFF.

V and J are TRBV28 and TRBJ2-1; the match to TRBD2 covers 14 bases. Germline trimming cut 3 bases from V and 2 bases from J; bases unmatched to any gene: 6. The germline CDR1 and CDR2 sequences are MDHEN and SYDVKM. The CDR3 extends over 18 amino acids. The CDR3 DNA reads TGTGCCAGCAGTTTCCCTGGGACTAGCGGGAGAGCCTACAATGAGCAGTTCTTC. Its protein product is CASSFPGTSGRAYNEQFF.

The rearrangement joins TRBV27 to TRBJ1-1, with TRBD1 matching over 7 bases. The CDR3 runs 13 residues. Germline trimming cut 4 bases from V and 6 bases from J; bases unmatched to any gene: 5. From germline, CDR1 is MNHEY and CDR2 SMNVEV (reference sequence). The CDR3 coding sequence is TGTGCCAGCAGTTACCAGGGGGGCGCTGAAGCTTTCTTT. Its protein product is CASSYQGGAEAFF.

The chain's CDR3 is CASSEPSLVAETQYF. DNA of the CDR3: TGTGCCAGCAGTGAACCGTCGCTAGTCGCGGAGACCCAGTACTTC. The chain uses TRBV6-1 and TRBJ2-5; D is undetermined. Germline loops: CDR1 MNHNS, CDR2 SASEGT. V lost 2 bases and J lost 5, with 15 bases in between. The CDR3 covers 15 residues.

The V gene is TRBV29-1, the J gene TRBJ2-3, with 7 bases identical to TRBD2. CDR3 length equals 14 residues. After removal of 6 bases from V and 2 bases from J, the junction contained 8 bases not matched to a gene. The V gene's germline CDR1 is SQVTM and CDR2 ANQGSEA. The CDR3 DNA reads TGCAGCGTCGAACCGGGACTAAACACAGATACGCAGTATTTT. This encodes CSVEPGLNTDTQYF.

The V and J genes are TRBV29-1 and TRBJ1-2; 9 bases are a match to TRBD1. V was pared by 3 bases and J by 2 bases, with 4 bases of the junction left unmatched. Per the germline V gene, CDR1 is SQVTM and CDR2 is ANQGSEA. The CDR3 is made up of 14 amino acids. CDR3 loop: CSVDGTGLNYGYTF. The CDR3 coding sequence is TGCAGCGTTGACGGGACAGGGCTAAACTATGGCTACACCTTC.

This clone was observed a few times. V is TRBV27 and J is TRBJ2-3; D may be TRBD2 (6 bases). Germline CDR1 MNHEY, CDR2 SMNVEV (reference sequence). This CDR3 is 15 amino acids long. The V and J ends lost 5 bases and 0 bases respectively, with 12 bases between them. The CDR3 nucleotides are TGTGCCAGCAGTCCAACTAGCAGTAGCACAGATACGCAGTATTTT. Encoded protein: CASSPTSSSTDTQYF.

The chain has TRBV10-3 and TRBJ1-1, with D possibly TRBD1 on 6 matching bases. Germline loops: CDR1 ENHRY, CDR2 SYGVKD. The length of the CDR3 is 13 residues. V lost 3 bases and J 7 bases, leaving 12 bases between the germline ends. The CDR3 nucleotides are TGTGCCATCAGTGACCGGCAGGACAGTGAAGCTTTCTTT. As protein: CAISDRQDSEAFF.